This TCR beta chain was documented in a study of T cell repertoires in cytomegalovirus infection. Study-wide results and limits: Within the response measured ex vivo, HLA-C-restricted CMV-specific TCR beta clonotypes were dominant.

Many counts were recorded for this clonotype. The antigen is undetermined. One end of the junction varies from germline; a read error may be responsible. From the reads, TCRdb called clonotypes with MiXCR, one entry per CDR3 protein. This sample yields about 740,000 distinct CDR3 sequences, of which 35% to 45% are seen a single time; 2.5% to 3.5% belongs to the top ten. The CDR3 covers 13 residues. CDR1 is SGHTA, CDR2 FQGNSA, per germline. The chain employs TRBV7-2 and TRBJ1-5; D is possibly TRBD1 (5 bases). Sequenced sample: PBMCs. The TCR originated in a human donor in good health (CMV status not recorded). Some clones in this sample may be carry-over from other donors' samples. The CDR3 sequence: CASSHQGPQSQHF. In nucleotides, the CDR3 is TGTGCCAGCAGCCATCAGGGACCTCAGTCCCAGCATTTT.